These 15 T cell receptor beta chains share one sample of origin, sequenced in a study of blood T cell repertoires in COVID-19. Assay: immunoSEQ multiplex PCR; the TCRdb copy retains only in-frame clones and omits some. Here the sample spans 200,000 to 300,000 clones, 88% being singletons. Sequencing was performed on peripheral blood. The source is a middle-aged woman who had recovered from COVID-19.

V gene TRBV16 combines with J gene TRBJ2-7; 7 nucleotides match TRBD2. CDR1 is KGHSY, CDR2 FQNENV, per germline. The V segment lost 1 base and the J segment 0 bases; nucleotides outside the gene matches: 3. This CDR3 region has 15 residues. The CDR3 is CASSQFGGSSYEQYF. DNA of the CDR3: TGTGCCAGCAGCCAATTCGGCGGGAGCTCCTACGAGCAGTACTTC.

The V and J genes are TRBV28 and TRBJ2-1; 7 bases align to TRBD2. The germline CDR1 and CDR2 sequences are MDHEN and SYDVKM. This CDR3 contains 16 residues. V shed 7 bases and J 4 bases; nucleotides not matched to a gene: 13. In DNA, the CDR3 is TGTGCCAGCACCGTGGGTGGATGGGAGGGATACAATGAGCAGTTCTTC. This encodes CASTVGGWEGYNEQFF.

The rearrangement links TRBV25-1 to TRBJ2-1; TRBD1 matches at 8 bases. The J segment lost 8 bases and the V segment lost 5 bases, leaving 5 bases of the junction unmatched. This CDR3 has 13 residues. In germline, CDR1 is MGHDK, CDR2 SYGVNS. This CDR3 reads CASSTHRGDEQFF. In nucleotides, the CDR3 is TGTGCCAGCAGTACCCACAGGGGGGATGAGCAGTTCTTC.

V is TRBV7-2 and J is TRBJ2-3; 7 bases line up with TRBD2. This CDR3 has 15 amino acids. From germline, CDR1 is SGHTA and CDR2 FQGNSA. Trimming removed 5 bases from V and 4 bases from J; junction bases left unmatched: 9. CDR3 in DNA: TGTGCCAGCAGCAACCGCGCGGGAGTGCCAGATACGCAGTATTTT. Translation: CASSNRAGVPDTQYF.

This clone came up a few times. The chain uses TRBV30 and TRBJ1-2, with a possible D match to TRBD1 (5 bases). This CDR3 has 15 amino acids. The germline V gene has CDR1 GTSNPN and CDR2 SVGIG (reference sequence). With 3 bases removed from V and 6 bases from J, the gap between germline ends came to 20 bases. The CDR3 sequence is CAWSATGGAGDGYTF. For the CDR3, the DNA is TGTGCCTGGAGCGCCACCGGTGGGGCGGGGGATGGCTACACCTTC.

The chain combines TRBV4-3 with TRBJ2-7; perhaps TRBD2 as D (5 bases). The CDR3 spans 13 residues. V gave up 0 bases and J gave up 6 bases, with 9 bases separating them. CDR1 and CDR2 (germline): LGHNA, YSLEER. CDR3 residues: CASSQEPSPEQYF. DNA for the CDR3: TGCGCCAGCAGCCAAGAGCCTAGCCCCGAGCAGTACTTC.

The chain combines TRBV7-3 with TRBJ2-7, with D perhaps TRBD1 (6 bases). Trimming left V 1 base short and J 2 bases short, with 12 bases between. CDR1 is SGHTA, CDR2 FQGTGA, per germline. This CDR3 comprises 15 residues. This CDR3 is CASSLNWGPTYEQYF. CDR3 nucleotides: TGTGCCAGCAGCTTAAATTGGGGGCCTACCTACGAGCAGTACTTC.

V is TRBV13 and J is TRBJ2-2, with D maybe TRBD1 (6 bases). Deletions cut 5 bases from V and 3 bases from J, with 16 bases between. There are 16 residues in the CDR3. Germline CDR1 and CDR2: PRHDT and FYEKMQ (reference sequence). CDR3: CASSPEGDTDTGELFF. CDR3 coding DNA: TGTGCCAGCAGCCCAGAGGGGGACACGGACACCGGGGAGCTGTTTTTT.

The chain carries TRBV4-2 and TRBJ2-1; 8 nucleotides line up with TRBD2. With 4 bases clipped from V and 4 bases from J, the junction kept 12 bases outside the gene matches. Germline V gives CDR1 LGHNA, CDR2 YNFKEQ. The CDR3 is made up of 17 amino acids. The CDR3 coding sequence is TGTGCCAGCAGCCCCCGGGGTCCGGGAGGGGAATACAATGAGCAGTTCTTC. Translated: CASSPRGPGGEYNEQFF.

This rearrangement joins TRBV5-1 to TRBJ2-5, with 11 bases fitting TRBD2. The junction had 3 bases not matched to a gene; V was cut back by 0 bases and J by 5 bases. This CDR3 region has 15 residues. Germline V CDR1 and CDR2: SGHRS, YFSETQ. CDR3 sequence reads: CASSLGTSGLETQYF. The CDR3 DNA reads as TGCGCCAGCAGCTTGGGGACTAGCGGGCTGGAGACCCAGTACTTC.

CDR3 residues: CASSLGPGDSYGYTF. In DNA, the CDR3 is TGCGCCAGCAGCTTGGGTCCAGGGGATAGCTATGGCTACACCTTC. The V and J genes are TRBV5-1 and TRBJ1-2, with a weak D call TRBD1 (6 bases). Trimming took off 0 bases at V and 4 bases at J, with 13 bases between the two ends. The CDR3 extends over 15 amino acids. Germline-derived CDR1 and CDR2 are SGHRS and YFSETQ.

This chain connects TRBV27 to TRBJ1-2; D may be TRBD1 (5 bases). The length of the CDR3 is 16 residues. CDR1 is MNHEY, CDR2 SMNVEV, per germline (reference sequence). The germline V and J ends were trimmed by 2 bases and 1 base, with 14 bases remaining between them. CDR3 sequence reads: CASSLGGGALNYGYTF. CDR3 coding DNA: TGTGCCAGCAGTTTAGGGGGAGGGGCCCTTAACTATGGCTACACCTTC.

The rearrangement links TRBV19 to TRBJ1-1; 7 bases match TRBD1. The germline V gene has CDR1 LNHDA and CDR2 SQIVND (reference sequence). The CDR3 is made up of 16 amino acids. The junction had 6 bases not matched to a gene; V was cut back by 0 bases and J by 2 bases. The CDR3 region is CASSIDWGQPNTEAFF. The CDR3 DNA follows: TGTGCCAGTAGTATAGATTGGGGACAGCCAAACACTGAAGCTTTCTTT.

The rearrangement links TRBV7-2 to TRBJ1-1; no clear D gene. Germline V gene lookup returns CDR1 SGHTA and CDR2 FQGNSA. The CDR3 sequence is 15 residues long. Trimming pared 3 bases from V and 1 base from J, leaving 12 bases between. The CDR3 nucleotides read TGTGCCAGCAGCTTGGGCCCTATTGGGAACACTGAAGCTTTCTTT. This translates into CASSLGPIGNTEAFF.

The chain is built from TRBV5-1 and TRBJ1-4, with a tentative D call TRBD1 (5 bases). Germline assignment: CDR1 SGHRS and CDR2 YFSETQ. The V and J ends lost 3 bases and 5 bases respectively, with 8 bases between them. The CDR3 is made up of 13 amino acids. The CDR3 DNA reads TGCGCCAGCAGCTCGGGGGGGAATGAAAAACTGTTTTTT. It specifies CASSSGGNEKLFF.